This T cell receptor (beta chain) was found in a study of blood T cell repertoires in COVID-19. Study information: Samples representing acute and convalescent COVID-19 were sourced from the United States, Italy and Spain.

This CDR3 region has 13 residues. Per the germline V gene, CDR1 is DFQATT and CDR2 is SNEGSKA (reference sequence). Trimming removed 3 bases from V and 1 base from J, with 9 bases in between. Using immunoSEQ multiplex PCR, the repertoire was profiled, and TCRdb retains in-frame clones only, with some absent. The table records around 370,000 clones, more than 75% of them present only once. This clone is a singleton in its sample. The chain recombines TRBV20-1 with TRBJ1-1, with TRBD1 as a possible D gene (5 bases). The clonotype was recovered from a woman aged 18-35 years who had recovered from COVID-19. Specimen: PBMCs or T cells enriched from blood (not recorded which). The CDR3 region is CSASPRENTEAFF. DNA for the CDR3: TGCAGTGCTAGTCCCAGGGAGAACACTGAAGCTTTCTTT.